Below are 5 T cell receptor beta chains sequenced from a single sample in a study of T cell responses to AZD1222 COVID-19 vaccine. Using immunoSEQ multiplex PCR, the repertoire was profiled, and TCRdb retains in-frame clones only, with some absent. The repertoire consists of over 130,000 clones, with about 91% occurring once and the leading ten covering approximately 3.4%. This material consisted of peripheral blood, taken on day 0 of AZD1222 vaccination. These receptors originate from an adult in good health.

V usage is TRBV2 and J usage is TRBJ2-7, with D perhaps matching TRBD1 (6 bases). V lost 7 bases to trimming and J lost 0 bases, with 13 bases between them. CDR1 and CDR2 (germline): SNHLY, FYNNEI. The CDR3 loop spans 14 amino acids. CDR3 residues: CASMKDSNSYEQYF. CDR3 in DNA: TGTGCCAGCATGAAGGACAGTAACTCCTACGAGCAGTACTTC.

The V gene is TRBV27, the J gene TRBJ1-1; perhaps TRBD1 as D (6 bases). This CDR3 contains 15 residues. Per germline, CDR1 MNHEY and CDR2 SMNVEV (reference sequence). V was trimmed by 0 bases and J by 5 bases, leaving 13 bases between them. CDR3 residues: CASSLSTGFYTEAFF. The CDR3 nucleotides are TGTGCCAGCAGTTTATCGACAGGTTTTTATACTGAAGCTTTCTTT.

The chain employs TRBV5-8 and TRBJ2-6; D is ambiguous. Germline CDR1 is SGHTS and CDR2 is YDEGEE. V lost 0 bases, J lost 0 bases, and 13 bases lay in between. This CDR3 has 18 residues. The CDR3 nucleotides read TGTGCCAGCAGCTTGGGATTGGTAGGGCGCTCTGGGGCCAACGTCCTGACTTTC. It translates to CASSLGLVGRSGANVLTF.

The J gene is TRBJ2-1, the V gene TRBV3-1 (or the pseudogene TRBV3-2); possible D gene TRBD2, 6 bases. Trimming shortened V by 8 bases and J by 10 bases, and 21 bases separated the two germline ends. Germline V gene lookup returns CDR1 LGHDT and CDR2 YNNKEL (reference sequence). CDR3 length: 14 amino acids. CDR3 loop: CASCYGEVGREQFF. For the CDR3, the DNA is TGTGCCAGCTGTTATGGGGAGGTCGGTCGGGAGCAGTTCTTC.

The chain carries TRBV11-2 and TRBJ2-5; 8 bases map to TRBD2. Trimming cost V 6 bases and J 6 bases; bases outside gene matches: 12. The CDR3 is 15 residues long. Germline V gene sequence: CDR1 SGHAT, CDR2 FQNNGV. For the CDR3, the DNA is TGTGCCAGCAGTCAAGCGAACGGACTAGCCCAGACCCAGTACTTC. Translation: CASSQANGLAQTQYF.